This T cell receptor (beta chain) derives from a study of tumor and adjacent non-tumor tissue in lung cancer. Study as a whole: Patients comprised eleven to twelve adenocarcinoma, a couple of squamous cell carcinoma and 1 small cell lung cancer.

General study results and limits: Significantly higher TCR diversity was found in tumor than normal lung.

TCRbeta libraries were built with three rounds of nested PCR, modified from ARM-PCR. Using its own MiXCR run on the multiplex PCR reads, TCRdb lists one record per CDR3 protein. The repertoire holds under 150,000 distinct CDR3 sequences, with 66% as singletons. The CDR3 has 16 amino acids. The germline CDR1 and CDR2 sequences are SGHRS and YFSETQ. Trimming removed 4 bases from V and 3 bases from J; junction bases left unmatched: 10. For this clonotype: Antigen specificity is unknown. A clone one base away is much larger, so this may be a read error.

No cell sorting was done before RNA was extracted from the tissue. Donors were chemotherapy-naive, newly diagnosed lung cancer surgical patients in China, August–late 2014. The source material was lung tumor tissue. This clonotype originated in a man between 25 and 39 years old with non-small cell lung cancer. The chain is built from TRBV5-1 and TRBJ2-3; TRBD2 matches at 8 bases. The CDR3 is CASSVPTSESTDTQYF. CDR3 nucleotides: TGCGCCAGCAGCGTCCCGACTAGCGAGAGTACAGATACGCAGTATTTT.